The T cell receptor (beta chain) under discussion was sequenced for a study of control samples from healthy donors and cancer patients. The germline V gene encodes CDR1 MNHEY and CDR2 SVGAGI. The CDR3 runs to 14 residues. V shed 0 bases and J 3 bases; nucleotides not matched to a gene: 1. TCRdb keeps only in-frame clones here, not all; method: immunoSEQ multiplex PCR. The profile covers 90,000 to 110,000 clones, with around four fifths appearing a single time and about 13% taken by the ten largest. The specimen sequenced was blood. The genes are TRBV6-5 and TRBJ2-7; TRBD1 matches at 8 bases. The receptor was derived from a woman aged 50 to 60 in good health. The CDR3 DNA follows: TGTGCCAGCAGTTACTCCGACAGGGGCTACGAGCAGTACTTC. The encoded protein is CASSYSDRGYEQYF.